This T cell receptor (beta chain) is drawn from a study of identifying expanded T cells in peripheral blood. Findings and caveats of the study: Across healthy donors, higher total template counts meant significantly greater approximately two-week count variance. Around 1.2 clones differed between technical replicates, versus approximately 16 and 20 over time.

Libraries were prepared by immunoSEQ multiplex PCR; TCRdb keeps only in-frame clonotypes and omits some of them. The sample shows more than 50,000 clones, under 85% of them seen only once. Remarks on this clone: Its antigen remains unidentified.

No infections or other immune events were documented during collection. Trimming took off 6 bases at V and 1 base at J, with 14 bases between the two ends. This CDR3 has 15 amino acids. Germline V gives CDR1 MNHEY, CDR2 SVGAGI. The V gene is TRBV6-5, the J gene TRBJ2-3; either TRBD1 or TRBD2 may supply D (6 bases each). Source material: blood. The clonotype was recovered from a person aged 18 to 69 in good health. The CDR3: CASREGGAGTDTQYF. In nucleotides, the CDR3 is TGTGCCAGCAGAGAGGGGGGCGCTGGCACAGATACGCAGTATTTT.